The 32 T cell receptor beta chains listed next were all sequenced from one sample in a study of CD8+ T cells in alopecia areata. RNA was extracted and reverse transcribed into cDNA as the sequencing template. The assay was immunoSEQ multiplex PCR, and TCRdb's table has in-frame clones only and misses some. The repertoire holds about 170,000 clones, less than 80% seen once, with about 10% in the top ten. This sample comprised CD8+ T cells sorted from blood, obtained at week 0. The receptors originated from a human donor with alopecia areata.

This chain connects TRBV29-1 to TRBJ1-1, with D tentatively TRBD1 (6 bases). Germline assignment: CDR1 SQVTM and CDR2 ANQGSEA. V lost 1 base, J lost 2 bases, and 11 bases lay in between. The CDR3 is 14 amino acids. In DNA form, the CDR3 reads TGCAGCGTTGAAGGGGACACGGTCAACACTGAAGCTTTCTTT. The encoded protein is CSVEGDTVNTEAFF. The variable domain in full, with the rest retrieved from reference TRBV29-1 and TRBJ1-1, is SAVISQKPSRDICQRGTSLTIQCQVDSQVTMMFWYRQQPGQSLTLIATANQGSEATYESGFVIDKFPISRPNLTFSTLTVSNMSPEDSSIYLCSVEGDTVNTEAFFGQGTRLTVV.

This clone was seen a handful of times. V usage is TRBV4-1 and J usage is TRBJ1-3, with TRBD1 as a possible D gene (6 bases). Germline lookup yields CDR1 MGHRA and CDR2 YSYEKL. The CDR3 length is 16 residues. The V end was cut by 4 bases, the J end by 4 bases, with 17 bases between. CDR3: CASSPRTDSLGNTIYF. The CDR3 DNA reads as TGCGCCAGCAGCCCACGGACAGATTCCTTGGGAAACACCATATATTTT.

This clone was seen only once. This chain uses TRBV10-3 with TRBJ2-6; possibly TRBD1 for D (6 bases). This CDR3 has 17 residues. The V gene lost 4 bases and the J gene lost 0 bases, with 13 bases spanning the gap. Per the germline V gene, CDR1 is ENHRY and CDR2 is SYGVKD. The CDR3 reads CAISGQSRGSGANVLTF. In DNA form, the CDR3 reads TGTGCCATCAGTGGCCAATCCAGGGGCTCTGGGGCCAACGTCCTGACTTTC.

The chain links TRBV4-2 to TRBJ2-5; 13 bases match TRBD2. Germline V gene sequence: CDR1 LGHNA, CDR2 YNFKEQ. This CDR3 is built from 15 residues. The V gene end was trimmed by 5 bases and the J gene end by 5 bases; junction bases not matched to a gene: 5. Here the CDR3 DNA reads TGTGCCAGCAGCACTAGCGGGGGGGCCGCGGAGACCCAGTACTTC. Translating gives CASSTSGGAAETQYF.

The gene calls are TRBV30 and TRBJ1-2, with 9 positions matching TRBD1. From germline, CDR1 is GTSNPN and CDR2 SVGIG (reference sequence). V lost 0 bases to trimming and J lost 7 bases; unmatched junction nucleotides: 6. This CDR3 is built from 14 residues. This chain's CDR3 is CAWSVGTGMVGYTF. The CDR3, as DNA: TGTGCCTGGAGTGTAGGGACAGGGATGGTTGGCTACACCTTC.

V usage is TRBV7-9 and J usage is TRBJ2-1, with TRBD2 identical over 7 bases. V lost 2 bases and J lost 12; bases outside the gene matches: 4. The germline V gene has CDR1 SEHNR and CDR2 FQNEAQ (reference sequence). The CDR3 is 12 amino acids. The CDR3 reads CASSLLPGGQFF. CDR3 coding DNA: TGTGCCAGCAGCTTACTTCCGGGGGGGCAGTTCTTC. The whole variable domain, remainder taken from reference TRBV7-9 and TRBJ2-1, is DTGVSQNPRHKITKRGQNVTFRCDPISEHNRLYWYRQTLGQGPEFLTYFQNEAQLEKSRLLSDRFSAERPKGSFSTLEIQRTEQGDSAMYLCASSLLPGGQFFGPGTRLTVL.

The CDR3: CASSYSAGEGWETQYF. The DNA for the CDR3 is TGTGCCAGCAGTTACTCGGCAGGGGAGGGTTGGGAGACCCAGTACTTC. The gene calls are TRBV6-6 and TRBJ2-5, with a weak D call TRBD2 (7 bases). Germline loops: CDR1 MNHNY, CDR2 SVGAGI (reference sequence). The CDR3 is made up of 16 amino acids. Trimming took off 0 bases at V and 5 bases at J, with 16 bases between the two ends.

The V call is TRBV10-2, the J call TRBJ2-3, with 7 bases fitting TRBD2. Germline values: CDR1 WSHSY, CDR2 SAAADI. J was trimmed by 3 bases and V by 0 bases; bases with no gene match: 12. CDR3 size: 18 residues. Written as DNA, the CDR3 is TGCGCCAGCAGTGAGTCGTTGTGGGGAGGGAGAAATACAGATACGCAGTATTTT. Translated, it gives CASSESLWGGRNTDTQYF.

The chain couples TRBV4-1 to TRBJ2-5; D is possibly TRBD1 or TRBD2 (5 bases each). Trimming removed 0 bases from V and 2 bases from J, with 10 bases in between. Germline-derived CDR1 and CDR2 are MGHRA and YSYEKL. The CDR3 sequence is 15 residues long. Here the CDR3 reads CASSQDPGPQETQYF. The CDR3 DNA follows: TGCGCCAGCAGCCAAGATCCGGGACCTCAAGAGACCCAGTACTTC.

The chain links TRBV27 to TRBJ1-2; D call uncertain. The length of the CDR3 is 14 residues. The germline V gene encodes CDR1 MNHEY and CDR2 SMNVEV (reference sequence). V dropped 0 bases and J dropped 4 bases, with 9 bases sitting between them. CDR3 DNA sequence: TGTGCCAGCAGTTTATCGCGGCTTAGCTATGGCTACACCTTC. Amino acids: CASSLSRLSYGYTF.

This chain links TRBV13 with TRBJ2-1; 9 bases match TRBD2. CDR1 and CDR2 from the germline V gene are PRHDT and FYEKMQ (reference sequence). This CDR3 has 16 residues. Trimming took 9 bases from V and 7 from J; bases not matched to a gene: 16. CDR3 coding DNA: TGTGCCAGTGGGCGAGGCCCGGGACTAGCAGGTAATGAGCAGTTCTTC. Translation: CASGRGPGLAGNEQFF.

J is TRBJ2-7 and V is TRBV7-9; 7 bases match TRBD1. This CDR3 contains 14 residues. Per germline, CDR1 SEHNR and CDR2 FQNEAQ (reference sequence). Trimming at V came to 5 bases and at J to 0 bases, leaving 4 bases not matched to a gene. CDR3 sequence (DNA): TGTGCCAGCAGCAACCGGGACAGCTCCTACGAGCAGTACTTC. Amino acids: CASSNRDSSYEQYF.

The gene calls are TRBV5-6 and TRBJ1-1; 8 bases are a match to TRBD1. Trimming at V came to 4 bases and at J to 1 base, leaving 12 bases not matched to a gene. The CDR3 spans 17 residues. Germline V gene sequence: CDR1 SGHDT, CDR2 YYEEEE. CDR3 loop: CASSEVGTGNKNTEAFF. CDR3 nucleotides: TGTGCCAGCAGCGAGGTGGGGACAGGAAATAAGAACACTGAAGCTTTCTTT.

This chain joins TRBV18 and TRBJ2-3; the match to TRBD2 covers 9 bases. The ends lost 4 bases at V and 5 bases at J; junction bases unmatched: 13. Germline values: CDR1 KGHSH, CDR2 LQKENI. This CDR3 comprises 17 residues. The CDR3 spells CASSLGLAYPQGDTQYF. DNA for the CDR3: TGTGCCAGCTCACTTGGACTAGCGTATCCTCAAGGAGATACGCAGTATTTT.

The gene calls are TRBV4-1 and TRBJ1-1, with D unresolved. V lost 0 bases and J 11 bases, leaving 10 bases between the germline ends. CDR1 is MGHRA and CDR2 is YSYEKL in the germline V gene. CDR3 length equals 12 residues. The CDR3 sequence is CASSQDGVGAFF. The CDR3 DNA reads TGCGCCAGCAGCCAAGATGGGGTCGGGGCTTTCTTT.

The chain employs TRBV9 and TRBJ1-2; D call uncertain. Germline V gives CDR1 SGDLS, CDR2 YYNGEE. The CDR3 is made up of 13 amino acids. V was shortened by 2 bases and J by 4 bases, with 9 bases between the two germline ends. CDR3 bases: TGTGCCAGCAGCGTTCATTGGAGCTATGGCTACACCTTC. It specifies CASSVHWSYGYTF.

This clone turned up a few times. The chain links TRBV5-1 to TRBJ2-3, with 7 positions matching TRBD1. V shed 2 bases and J 4 bases; nucleotides not matched to a gene: 7. CDR3 length equals 15 residues. Germline V lookup: CDR1 SGHRS, CDR2 YFSETQ. The CDR3, as DNA: TGCGCCAGCAGCTTCTGGGACAGATTTTCAGATACGCAGTATTTT. Protein product: CASSFWDRFSDTQYF.

The sample holds one count of this clone. The rearrangement uses TRBV4-1 and TRBJ2-1, with D perhaps TRBD1 (6 bases). Deletions cut 6 bases from V and 7 bases from J, with 10 bases between. Germline lookup yields CDR1 MGHRA and CDR2 YSYEKL. This CDR3 has 12 amino acids. The CDR3 is CASSYRENEQFF. The CDR3 coding sequence is TGCGCCAGCAGTTACAGGGAAAATGAGCAGTTCTTC.

The table lists this clone with a few counts. The rearrangement links TRBV6-5 to TRBJ1-2; TRBD1 matches at 11 bases. The CDR3 covers 13 residues. Germline V gives CDR1 MNHEY, CDR2 SVGAGI. J was trimmed by 6 bases and V by 7 bases; bases with no gene match: 4. CDR3 sequence: CASTLDRGHGYTF. DNA for the CDR3: TGTGCCAGCACACTGGACAGGGGGCATGGCTACACCTTC.

This clone was seen a handful of times. V usage is TRBV2 and J usage is TRBJ1-2, with 7 bases matching TRBD1. The CDR3 extends over 15 amino acids. V dropped 2 bases and J dropped 4; count of bases not matched to a gene: 7. The germline V gene encodes CDR1 SNHLY and CDR2 FYNNEI. The CDR3 DNA sequence: TGTGCCAGCAGTGAAAGACAGGGAGGGTTCTATGGCTACACCTTC. Protein product: CASSERQGGFYGYTF.

On this clone: Other DNA sequences of this sample code for an identical CDR3. This rearrangement joins TRBV29-1 to TRBJ2-3; weak D call: TRBD2 (7 bases). The germline V gene encodes CDR1 SQVTM and CDR2 ANQGSEA. The CDR3 is 13 amino acids. V shed 4 bases and J shed 2 bases, with 10 bases lying between them. The chain's CDR3 is CSVAGGFTDTQYF. CDR3 sequence (DNA): TGCAGCGTTGCGGGGGGCTTCACAGATACGCAGTATTTT.

The J gene is TRBJ1-2, the V gene TRBV29-1; maybe TRBD1 (6 bases). V gave up 7 bases and J gave up 6 bases, with 12 bases separating them. CDR3 size: 11 residues. Germline CDR1 and CDR2: SQVTM and ANQGSEA. The CDR3 region is CSGTGRDGYTF. In DNA, the CDR3 is TGCAGCGGCACAGGGCGGGATGGCTACACCTTC.

The chain joins TRBV15 to TRBJ2-7; D is ambiguous. This CDR3 has 13 amino acids. V was clipped by 5 bases and J by 3 bases, with 11 bases between them. CDR1 is LNHNV, CDR2 YYDKDF, per germline (reference sequence). In DNA form, the CDR3 reads TGTGCCACCAGCTCCCCACTAAGCTACGAGCAGTACTTC. Translated: CATSSPLSYEQYF.

J is TRBJ1-5 and V is TRBV30; D is undetermined. CDR3 size: 15 residues. Looked up from germline, CDR1 is GTSNPN and CDR2 is SVGIG (reference sequence). Trimming removed 0 bases at V and 0 bases at J, with 9 bases between. The CDR3 DNA reads as TGTGCCTGGAGTGTGGGCAGCAATAGCAATCAGCCCCAGCATTTT. Protein: CAWSVGSNSNQPQHF.

J is TRBJ1-5 and V is TRBV6-1; the match to TRBD1 covers 11 bases. The germline CDR1 and CDR2 sequences are MNHNS and SASEGT. This CDR3 region has 16 residues. V lost 3 bases and J lost 2; bases outside the gene matches: 3. The CDR3 DNA is TGTGCCAGCAGTGAGGACAGGGGGCAAGGCAATCAGCCCCAGCATTTT. Translated: CASSEDRGQGNQPQHF.

The DNA of the CDR3 is TGCAGCGTTTTTGGTGGAAACACCATATATTTT. Its protein product is CSVFGGNTIYF. V is TRBV29-1 and J is TRBJ1-3; the D is unclear. The CDR3 spans 11 residues. Germline lookup yields CDR1 SQVTM and CDR2 ANQGSEA. V gave up 5 bases and J gave up 3 bases, with 5 bases separating them.

In regard to this clone: The sample holds other DNA sequences that translate to the same CDR3. This chain uses TRBV27 with TRBJ1-5; D not resolved. V was trimmed by 0 bases and J by 4 bases, leaving 7 bases between them. The CDR3 loop spans 14 amino acids. Per germline, CDR1 MNHEY and CDR2 SMNVEV (reference sequence). The CDR3 region is CASSLSRGNQPQHF. The CDR3 region has the DNA TGTGCCAGCAGTTTATCACGAGGGAATCAGCCCCAGCATTTT.

In its sample, this clone was seen a few times. CDR3: CASSYDMGNEQFF. The CDR3, as DNA: TGTGCCAGCAGTTACGACATGGGGAATGAGCAGTTCTTC. This chain links TRBV6-5 with TRBJ2-1; the D is unclear. Germline CDR1 and CDR2: MNHEY and SVGAGI. The germline V and J ends were trimmed by 2 bases and 7 bases, with 9 bases remaining between them. The CDR3 spans 13 residues.

This clone was counted between two and nine times. The chain uses TRBV5-4 and TRBJ1-2, with a tentative D call TRBD1 (5 bases). The CDR3 runs to 14 residues. V dropped 1 base and J dropped 6 bases, with 13 bases sitting between them. The germline V gene has CDR1 SGHNT and CDR2 YYREEE (reference sequence). CDR3 loop: CASSLTGQGHGYTF. The CDR3, as DNA: TGTGCCAGCAGCTTGACTGGGCAGGGACATGGCTACACCTTC.

This clone was detected only once. The V and J genes are TRBV25-1 and TRBJ2-7, with D maybe TRBD1 (5 bases). The CDR3 has 15 amino acids. Germline V CDR1 and CDR2: MGHDK, SYGVNS. The ends were cut back, 0 bases at V and 3 bases at J, with 12 bases in the middle. In nucleotides, the CDR3 is TGTGCCAGCAGTGAATATAACGACAGTATCTACGAGCAGTACTTC. Its protein is CASSEYNDSIYEQYF.

This clone has a handful of counts. The chain combines TRBV4-1 with TRBJ1-1; D uncertain. The length of the CDR3 is 12 residues. Germline loops: CDR1 MGHRA, CDR2 YSYEKL. The V gene lost 5 bases and the J gene lost 0 bases, with 4 bases spanning the gap. The chain's CDR3 is CASSGMNTEAFF. The CDR3 coding sequence is TGCGCCAGCAGCGGGATGAACACTGAAGCTTTCTTT.

This clone was found a few times. The chain employs TRBV4-1 and TRBJ2-3; 13 bases map to TRBD2. V shed 4 bases and J 8 bases; nucleotides not matched to a gene: 6. CDR1 MGHRA and CDR2 YSYEKL come from the germline V gene. The CDR3 has 15 amino acids. CDR3 nucleotide sequence: TGCGCCAGCAGCCGCGGGACTAGCGGGGATGGTACGCAGTATTTT. Its protein is CASSRGTSGDGTQYF.